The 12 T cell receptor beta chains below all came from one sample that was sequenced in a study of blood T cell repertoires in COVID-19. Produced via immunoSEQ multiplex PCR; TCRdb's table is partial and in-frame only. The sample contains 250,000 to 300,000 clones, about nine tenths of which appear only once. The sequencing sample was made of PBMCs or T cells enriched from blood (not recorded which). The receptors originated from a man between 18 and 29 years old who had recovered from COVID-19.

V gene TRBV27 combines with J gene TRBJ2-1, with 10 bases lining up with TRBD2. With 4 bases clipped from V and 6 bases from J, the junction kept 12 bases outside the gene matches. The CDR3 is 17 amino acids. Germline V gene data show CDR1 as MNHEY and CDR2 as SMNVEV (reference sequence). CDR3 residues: CASSSRFIAGGSNEQFF. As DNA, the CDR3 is TGTGCCAGCAGTTCACGTTTTATAGCGGGAGGTTCCAATGAGCAGTTCTTC.

CDR3 in DNA: TGTGCCAGCAGCTCCACTACTAGCACAGATACGCAGTATTTT. It encodes CASSSTTSTDTQYF. The V and J genes are TRBV7-3 and TRBJ2-3; unclear D gene. V lost 4 bases and J lost 0, with 8 bases in between. From germline, CDR1 is SGHTA and CDR2 FQGTGA. This CDR3 comprises 14 residues.

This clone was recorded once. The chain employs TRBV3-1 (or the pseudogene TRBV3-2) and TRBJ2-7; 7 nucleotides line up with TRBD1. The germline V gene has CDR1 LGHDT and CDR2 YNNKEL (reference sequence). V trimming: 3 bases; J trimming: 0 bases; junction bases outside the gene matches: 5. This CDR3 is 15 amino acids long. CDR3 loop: CASSHGQVLSYEQYF. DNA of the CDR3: TGTGCCAGCAGCCACGGACAGGTCCTCTCCTACGAGCAGTACTTC.

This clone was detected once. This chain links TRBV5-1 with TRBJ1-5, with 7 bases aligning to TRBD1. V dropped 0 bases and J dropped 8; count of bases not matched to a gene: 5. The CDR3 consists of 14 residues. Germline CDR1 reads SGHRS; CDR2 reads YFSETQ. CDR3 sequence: CASSLGQGGEPQHF. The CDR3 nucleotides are TGCGCCAGCAGCTTGGGACAGGGTGGAGAGCCCCAGCATTTT. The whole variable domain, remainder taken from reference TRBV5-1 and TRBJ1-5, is KAGVTQTPRYLIKTRGQQVTLSCSPISGHRSVSWYQQTPGQGLQFLFEYFSETQRNKGNFPGRFSGRQFSNSRSEMNVSTLELGDSALYLCASSLGQGGEPQHFGDGTRLSIL.

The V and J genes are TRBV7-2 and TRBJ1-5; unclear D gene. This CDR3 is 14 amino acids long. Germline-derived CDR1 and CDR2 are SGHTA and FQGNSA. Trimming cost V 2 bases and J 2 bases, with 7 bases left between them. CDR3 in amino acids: CASSLYGGNQPQHF. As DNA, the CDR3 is TGTGCCAGCAGCTTATACGGGGGCAATCAGCCCCAGCATTTT.

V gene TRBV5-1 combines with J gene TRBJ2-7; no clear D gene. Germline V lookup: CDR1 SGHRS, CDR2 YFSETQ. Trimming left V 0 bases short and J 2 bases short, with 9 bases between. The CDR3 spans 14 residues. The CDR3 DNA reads TGCGCCAGCAGCTTGGTCCCAGGCACCTACGAGCAGTACTTC. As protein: CASSLVPGTYEQYF.

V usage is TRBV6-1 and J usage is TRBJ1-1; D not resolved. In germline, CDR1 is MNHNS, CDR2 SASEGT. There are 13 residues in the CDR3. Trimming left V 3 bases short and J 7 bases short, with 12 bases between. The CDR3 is CASSDVLSGEAFF. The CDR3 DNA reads TGTGCCAGCAGTGATGTTCTATCTGGTGAAGCTTTCTTT.

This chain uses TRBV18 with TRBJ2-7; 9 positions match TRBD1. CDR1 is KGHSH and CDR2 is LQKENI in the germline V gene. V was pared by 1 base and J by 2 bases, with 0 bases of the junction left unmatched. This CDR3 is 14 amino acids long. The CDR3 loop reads CASSPRDRAYEQYF. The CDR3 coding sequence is TGTGCCAGCTCACCACGGGACAGGGCCTACGAGCAGTACTTC.

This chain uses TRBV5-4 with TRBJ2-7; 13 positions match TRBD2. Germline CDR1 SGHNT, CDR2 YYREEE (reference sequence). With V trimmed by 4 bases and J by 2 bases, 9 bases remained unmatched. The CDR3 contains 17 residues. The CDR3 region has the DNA TGTGCCAGCAGCATCGGACTAGCGGGAGTGGGGGCCTACGAGCAGTACTTC. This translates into CASSIGLAGVGAYEQYF.

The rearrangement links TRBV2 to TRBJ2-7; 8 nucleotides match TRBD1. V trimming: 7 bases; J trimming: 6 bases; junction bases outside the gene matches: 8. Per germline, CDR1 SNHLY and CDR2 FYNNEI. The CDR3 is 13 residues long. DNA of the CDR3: TGTGCCAGCAACGACAGGGGTCTAGGCGAGCAGTACTTC. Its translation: CASNDRGLGEQYF. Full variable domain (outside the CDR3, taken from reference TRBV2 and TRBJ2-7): EPEVTQTPSHQVTQMGQEVILRCVPISNHLYFYWYRQILGQKVEFLVSFYNNEISEKSEIFDDQFSVERPDGSNFTLKIRSTKLEDSAMYFCASNDRGLGEQYFGPGTRLTVT.

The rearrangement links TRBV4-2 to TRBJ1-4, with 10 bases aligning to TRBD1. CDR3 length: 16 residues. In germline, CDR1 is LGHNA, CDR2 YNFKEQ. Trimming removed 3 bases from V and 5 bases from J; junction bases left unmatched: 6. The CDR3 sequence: CASSQSTGQGNEKLFF. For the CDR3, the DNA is TGTGCCAGCAGCCAGTCGACGGGACAGGGGAATGAAAAACTGTTTTTT.

The CDR3 here is CASSEPWTEDNEQFF. CDR3 sequence (DNA): TGTGCCAGCAGTGAACCCTGGACAGAGGACAATGAGCAGTTCTTC. This sequence joins TRBV25-1 and TRBJ2-1, with a tentative D call TRBD1 (6 bases). The CDR3 runs to 15 residues. V lost 2 bases and J 5 bases, leaving 13 bases between the germline ends. Per germline, CDR1 MGHDK and CDR2 SYGVNS.